The 17 T cell receptor beta chains below come from one sample, sequenced in a study of blood T cells in healthy people across ages. Combining a sample-barcoded 5' primer with a J-beta primer mix, a second PCR ran for roughly 7 to 11 cycles. TCRdb re-derived calls from the 5' RACE reads in MiXCR, one entry per CDR3 protein. The sample records 910,000 or so distinct CDR3 sequences, roughly 50% being singletons. Sequencing was done on a sample of blood. The receptors originated from a woman aged 60-75 years in good health.

The J gene is TRBJ2-4, the V gene TRBV6-5; D gene ambiguous. Gene TRBJ2-5 matches the end of the DNA better, so the J call may be wrong. The CDR3 loop spans 12 amino acids. From germline, CDR1 is MNHEY and CDR2 SVGAGI. The CDR3 DNA follows: TGTGCCAGCAGTTCAAATCAAGAGACCCAGTACTTC. This encodes CASSSNQETQYF.

In its sample, this clonotype was seen many times. V usage is TRBV4-3 and J usage is TRBJ2-4; D may be TRBD2 (6 bases). V was clipped by 1 base and J by 9 bases, with 19 bases between them. Germline V CDR1 and CDR2: LGHNA, YSLEER. This CDR3 region has 16 residues. CDR3 sequence reads: CASSQVLAGPLGIQYF. For the CDR3, the DNA is TGCGCCAGCAGCCAAGTTCTTGCGGGACCTTTGGGCATTCAGTACTTC.

The chain joins TRBV27 to TRBJ2-1; TRBD2 agrees at 7 bases. The V gene's germline CDR1 is MNHEY and CDR2 SMNVEV (reference sequence). This CDR3 has 16 residues. The V and J ends lost 5 bases and 4 bases, in that order; junction bases with no gene match: 11. CDR3 protein: CASSVRGGGAYNEQFF. CDR3 DNA: TGTGCCAGCAGTGTCCGCGGGGGAGGAGCATACAATGAGCAGTTCTTC.

The table lists this clonotype with a few counts. The J gene is TRBJ1-1, the V gene TRBV2; 11 bases agree with TRBD1. Trimming cost V 4 bases and J 11 bases; bases outside gene matches: 3. The germline CDR1 and CDR2 sequences are SNHLY and FYNNEI. The CDR3 length is 12 residues. CDR3 in amino acids: CASSGTGGDAFF. The CDR3 DNA reads TGTGCCAGCAGTGGGACAGGGGGCGACGCTTTCTTT.

The chain combines TRBV7-9 with TRBJ2-5, with TRBD1 matching over 7 bases. Trimming took 5 bases from V and 5 from J; bases not matched to a gene: 11. CDR1 is SEHNR and CDR2 is FQNEAQ in the germline V gene (reference sequence). The CDR3 has 15 residues. The chain's CDR3 is CASSGGQATGETQYF. CDR3 in DNA: TGTGCCAGCAGCGGCGGTCAGGCGACAGGGGAGACCCAGTACTTC.

The V gene is TRBV3-1, the J gene TRBJ2-4; no clear D gene. With the DNA end fitting TRBJ2-7 better, the J assignment may be wrong. Per germline, CDR1 LGHDT and CDR2 YNNKEL (reference sequence). CDR3 size: 14 residues. The CDR3 sequence is CASSLGPLQYEQYF. The CDR3 coding sequence is TGTGCCAGCAGCCTCGGTCCTCTCCAATACGAGCAGTACTTC.

The chain recombines TRBV28 with TRBJ2-3; D is possibly TRBD1 or TRBD2 (6 bases each). Trimming removed 3 bases from V and 14 bases from J, with 18 bases in between. This CDR3 is built from 13 residues. Germline values: CDR1 MDHEN, CDR2 SYDVKM. The CDR3 region has the DNA TGTGCCAGCAGTTTTAGGGCGGGACAAGGGGTGTATTTT. This gives the protein CASSFRAGQGVYF.

This chain connects TRBV7-9 to TRBJ2-3; no clear D gene. This CDR3 has 15 amino acids. Trimming pared 2 bases from V and 3 bases from J, leaving 12 bases between. Germline-derived CDR1 and CDR2 are SEHNR and FQNEAQ (reference sequence). The CDR3, as DNA: TGTGCCAGCAGCTTATCTCGACTTAGAACAGATACGCAGTATTTT. Its translation is CASSLSRLRTDTQYF.

The chain is built from TRBV6-5 and TRBJ2-5; D is possibly TRBD2 (5 bases). V lost 5 bases and J 3 bases, leaving 13 bases between the germline ends. Germline loops: CDR1 MNHEY, CDR2 SVGAGI. The CDR3 has 14 residues. The CDR3: CASSDAWGEETQYF. The CDR3 nucleotides are TGTGCCAGCAGTGACGCGTGGGGAGAAGAGACCCAGTACTTC.

This sequence joins TRBV3-1 and TRBJ2-7, with D possibly matching TRBD1 (6 bases). The CDR3 is 15 amino acids. V was shortened by 5 bases and J by 5 bases, with 19 bases between the two germline ends. CDR1 is LGHDT and CDR2 is YNNKEL in the germline V gene (reference sequence). The CDR3 region has the DNA TGTGCCAGCAGCAAGACAGGTGGACGAACGAACGAGCAGTACTTC. It specifies CASSKTGGRTNEQYF.

This clonotype was detected only a few times. The chain couples TRBV7-9 to TRBJ2-7, with a weak D call TRBD2 (6 bases). V was pared by 7 bases and J by 0 bases, with 13 bases between. Germline lookup yields CDR1 SEHNR and CDR2 FQNEAQ (reference sequence). The CDR3 loop spans 14 amino acids. This chain's CDR3 is CASTSGRSSYEQYF. The CDR3 DNA sequence: TGTGCCAGCACCTCGGGGAGGAGCTCCTACGAGCAGTACTTC. The entire variable domain, with the rest obtained from reference TRBV7-9 and TRBJ2-7, is as follows: DTGVSQNPRHKITKRGQNVTFRCDPISEHNRLYWYRQTLGQGPEFLTYFQNEAQLEKSRLLSDRFSAERPKGSFSTLEIQRTEQGDSAMYLCASTSGRSSYEQYFGPGTRLTVT.

This clonotype appeared a few times. The chain combines TRBV29-1 with TRBJ1-2, with D hard to call. The CDR3 is 16 residues long. The germline V gene encodes CDR1 SQVTM and CDR2 ANQGSEA. The V end lost 1 base, the J end lost 0 bases, and 15 bases lay between the germline ends. DNA for the CDR3: TGCAGCGTTGAAGCCGGAGCAGCCTCCGCTAACTATGGCTACACCTTC. The encoded protein is CSVEAGAASANYGYTF.

This clonotype was recorded a few times. This chain joins TRBV20-1 and TRBJ1-2; D unclear. V dropped 3 bases and J dropped 2 bases, with 10 bases sitting between them. The CDR3 runs to 13 residues. The germline CDR1 and CDR2 sequences are DFQATT and SNEGSKA (reference sequence). CDR3 in DNA: TGCAGTGCTAGGCGGCAGCCGAACTATGGCTACACCTTC. Its protein product is CSARRQPNYGYTF.

The CDR3 protein is CASSRLGVIGETQYF. Written as DNA, the CDR3 is TGTGCCAGCAGCCGCTTGGGGGTGATCGGAGAGACCCAGTACTTC. The rearrangement uses TRBV6-2 or TRBV6-3 and TRBJ2-5; either TRBD1 or TRBD2 may supply D (5 bases each). CDR1 is MNHEY, CDR2 SVGEGT, per germline. CDR3 length equals 15 residues. Trimming shortened V by 6 bases and J by 4 bases, and 18 bases separated the two germline ends.

The J gene is TRBJ2-5, the V gene TRBV3-1, with TRBD2 matching over 7 bases. The CDR3 totals 15 residues. Trimming removed 4 bases from V and 6 bases from J; junction bases left unmatched: 11. In germline, CDR1 is LGHDT, CDR2 YNNKEL (reference sequence). Here the CDR3 DNA reads TGTGCCAGCAGCCGGACGGGGCGGGGGTTTAAGACCCAGTACTTC. This translates into CASSRTGRGFKTQYF.

This clonotype was detected ten times or more. The rearrangement uses TRBV4-1 and TRBJ2-3; D is undetermined. Germline V lookup: CDR1 MGHRA, CDR2 YSYEKL. This CDR3 is built from 13 residues. V shed 1 base and J shed 5 bases, with 7 bases lying between them. The CDR3 coding sequence is TGCGCCAGCAGCCAAGTTAGAGGAGATACGCAGTATTTT. It codes for CASSQVRGDTQYF.

The gene calls are TRBV5-4 and TRBJ1-6, with 7 positions matching TRBD1. Germline CDR1 reads SGHNT; CDR2 reads YYREEE (reference sequence). This CDR3 has 14 residues. Unmatched junction bases numbered 5, after V lost 4 bases and J lost 7 bases. CDR3 sequence: CASSPQGSNSPLHF. CDR3 bases: TGTGCCAGCAGCCCACAGGGGAGCAATTCACCCCTCCACTTT.